This paragraph covers one T cell receptor (beta chain) sequence. As for time point: newly diagnosed GD, antithyroid drugs for less than 3 months. From RNA extracted from PBMCs, the TCR library was made. The data are from a study of regulatory T cells in long-lasting Graves disease. Through Arm-PCR of CDR3 regions and iRepertoire HTBI primers, TCR beta libraries were built. TCRdb redid the calling of the multiplex PCR reads with MiXCR, one entry per CDR3 protein. The sample carries more than 400,000 distinct CDR3 sequences, roughly 15% recorded once. These data were likewise used in another study, on T cells in Graves' hyperthyroidism and ophthalmopathy.

The receptor's source is a man aged 40-49 years with Graves disease. The material sequenced was peripheral blood mononuclear cells (PBMCs), taken at new diagnosis, from a patient treated with antithyroid drugs.

The CDR3 region is CSAFYRETQYF. The CDR3 DNA reads as TGCAGTGCTTTTTACAGGGAGACCCAGTACTTC. The V call is TRBV20-1, the J call TRBJ2-3, with a weak D call TRBD1 (5 bases). Gene TRBJ2-5 matches the end of the DNA better, so the J call may be wrong. Germline CDR1 is DFQATT and CDR2 is SNEGSKA (reference sequence). This CDR3 has 11 amino acids.